These T cell receptor beta chains were read from a single sample in a study of CD4 T cells in relation to SARS-CoV-2 and coronaviruses. Using immunoSEQ multiplex PCR, the repertoire was profiled, and TCRdb retains in-frame clones only, with some absent. In the table there are tens of thousands of clones, about 80% of which are singletons. Which antigens these TCRs recognize remains unknown. What was sequenced was CD4+ T cells from PBMCs, cultured in vitro. The origin of the receptors is a human donor in good health. Both conserved end residues are part of each CDR3.

TRBV19	CASSPQTGYTDTQYF
TRBV27	CASSLRSEGTDTQYF
TRBV2	CASSALLAATGELFF
TRBV7-3	CASSSGAGVAYGYTF
TRBV6-4	CASRGQGDTGELFF
TRBV3-1/TRBV3-2	CASSQTGTVIYNEQFF
TRBV11-3	CASSLSGRDNEQFF
TRBV10-3	CAISESLAGAGNEQFF
TRBV15	CATSSGPGQGYEQYF
TRBV28	CASSSLYSYNEQFF
TRBV5-1	CASSLAGGGTEAFF
TRBV27	CASSLRGYVVDEQYF
TRBV5-4	CASSLYSGNYNEQFF
TRBV2	CASSEGTRKSDTGELFF
TRBV24-1	CATSDPNTGELFF
TRBV6-5	CASTNGRGEKLFF
TRBV27	CASSLRTPSYGYTF
TRBV6-5	CASFEQGGGNQPQHF